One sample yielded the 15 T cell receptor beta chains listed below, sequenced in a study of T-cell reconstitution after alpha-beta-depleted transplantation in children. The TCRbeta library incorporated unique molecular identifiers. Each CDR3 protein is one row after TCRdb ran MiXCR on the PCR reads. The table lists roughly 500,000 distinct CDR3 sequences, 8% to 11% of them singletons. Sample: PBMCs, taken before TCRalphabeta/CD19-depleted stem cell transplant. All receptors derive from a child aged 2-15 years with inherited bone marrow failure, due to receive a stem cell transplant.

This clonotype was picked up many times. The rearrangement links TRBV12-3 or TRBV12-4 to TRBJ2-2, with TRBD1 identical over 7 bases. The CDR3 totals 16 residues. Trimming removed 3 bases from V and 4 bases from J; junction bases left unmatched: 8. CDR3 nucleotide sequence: TGTGCCAGCAGTTTCACACGGACAGGTAGCACCGGGGAGCTGTTTTTT. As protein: CASSFTRTGSTGELFF.

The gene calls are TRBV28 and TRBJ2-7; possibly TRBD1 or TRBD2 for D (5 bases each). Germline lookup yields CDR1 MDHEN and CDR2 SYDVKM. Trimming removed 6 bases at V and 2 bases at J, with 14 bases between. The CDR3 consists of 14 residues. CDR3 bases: TGTGCCAGCAGCCCCGTCGTGGGGGCCTACGAGCAGTACTTC. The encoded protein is CASSPVVGAYEQYF.

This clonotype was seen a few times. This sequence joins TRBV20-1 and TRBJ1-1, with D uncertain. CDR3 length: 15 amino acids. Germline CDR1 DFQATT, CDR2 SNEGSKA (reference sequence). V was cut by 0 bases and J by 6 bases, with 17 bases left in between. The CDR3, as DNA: TGCAGTGCTAGAGATCGGGGAGGAGAAAGGGCTGAAGCTTTCTTT. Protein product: CSARDRGGERAEAFF.

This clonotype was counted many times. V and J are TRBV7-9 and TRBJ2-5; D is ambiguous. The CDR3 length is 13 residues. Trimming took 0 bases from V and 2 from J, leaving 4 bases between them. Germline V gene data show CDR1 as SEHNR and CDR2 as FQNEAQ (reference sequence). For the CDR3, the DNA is TGTGCCAGCAGCTTAGCACGACAAGAGACCCAGTACTTC. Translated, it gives CASSLARQETQYF. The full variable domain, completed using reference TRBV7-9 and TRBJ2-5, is DTGVSQNPRHKITKRGQNVTFRCDPISEHNRLYWYRQTLGQGPEFLTYFQNEAQLEKSRLLSDRFSAERPKGSFSTLEIQRTEQGDSAMYLCASSLARQETQYFGPGTRLLVL.

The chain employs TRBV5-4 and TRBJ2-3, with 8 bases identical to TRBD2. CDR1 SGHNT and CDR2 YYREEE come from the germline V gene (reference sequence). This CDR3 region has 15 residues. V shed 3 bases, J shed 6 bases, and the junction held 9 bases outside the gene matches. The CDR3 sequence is CASSSGLAPGDTQYF. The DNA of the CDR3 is TGTGCCAGCAGCTCCGGACTAGCCCCTGGGGATACGCAGTATTTT.

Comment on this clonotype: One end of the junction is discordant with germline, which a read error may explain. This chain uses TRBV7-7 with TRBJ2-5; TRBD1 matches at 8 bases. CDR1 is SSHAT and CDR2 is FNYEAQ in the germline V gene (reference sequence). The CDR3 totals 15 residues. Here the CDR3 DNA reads TGTGCTAGCAGCTGGGGGACAGGCGGCGGAGAGACCCAGTACTTC. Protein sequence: CASSWGTGGGETQYF.

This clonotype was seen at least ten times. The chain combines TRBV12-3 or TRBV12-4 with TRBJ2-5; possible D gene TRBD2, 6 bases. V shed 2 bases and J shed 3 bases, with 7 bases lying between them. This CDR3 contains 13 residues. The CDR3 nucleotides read TGTGCCAGCAGTTTAACGGGAGAAGAGACCCAGTACTTC. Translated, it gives CASSLTGEETQYF.

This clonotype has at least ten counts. In DNA form, the CDR3 reads TGTGCCAGCTCACCCTTGGATACAGGGTACACAGATACGCAGTATTTT. Protein: CASSPLDTGYTDTQYF. J is TRBJ2-3 and V is TRBV18; D possibly corresponds to TRBD1 (6 bases). Looked up from germline, CDR1 is KGHSH and CDR2 is LQKENI. V was shortened by 3 bases and J by 2 bases, with 15 bases between the two germline ends. The CDR3 is made up of 16 amino acids.

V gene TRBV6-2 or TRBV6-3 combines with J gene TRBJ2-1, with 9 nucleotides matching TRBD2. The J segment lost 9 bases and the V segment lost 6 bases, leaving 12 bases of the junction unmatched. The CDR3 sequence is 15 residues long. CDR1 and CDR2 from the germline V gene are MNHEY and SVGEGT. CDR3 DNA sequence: TGTGCCAGCAGGCCCGGACTAGCGAGAGGGGGTGAGCAGTTCTTC. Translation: CASRPGLARGGEQFF.

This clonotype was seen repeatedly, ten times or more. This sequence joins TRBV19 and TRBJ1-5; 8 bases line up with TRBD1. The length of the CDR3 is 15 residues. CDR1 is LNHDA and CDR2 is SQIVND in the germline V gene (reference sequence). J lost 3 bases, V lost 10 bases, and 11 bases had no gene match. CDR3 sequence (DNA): TGTGCCACATCCCCCAGGGGGCTTGTCAATCAGCCCCAGCATTTT. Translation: CATSPRGLVNQPQHF.

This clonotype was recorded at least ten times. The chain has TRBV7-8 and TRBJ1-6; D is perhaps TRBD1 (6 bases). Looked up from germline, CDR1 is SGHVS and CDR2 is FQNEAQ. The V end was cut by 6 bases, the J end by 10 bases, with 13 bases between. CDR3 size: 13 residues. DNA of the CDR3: TGTGCCAGCAGGCCCGGAGGGGGATCACCCCTCCACTTT. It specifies CASRPGGGSPLHF.

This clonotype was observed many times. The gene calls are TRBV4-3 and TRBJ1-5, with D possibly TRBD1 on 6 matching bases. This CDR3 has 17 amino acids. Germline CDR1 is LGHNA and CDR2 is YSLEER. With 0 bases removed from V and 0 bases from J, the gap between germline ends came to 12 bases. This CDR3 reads CASSQDYRVHSNQPQHF. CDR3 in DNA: TGCGCCAGCAGCCAAGATTACAGGGTTCATAGCAATCAGCCCCAGCATTTT.

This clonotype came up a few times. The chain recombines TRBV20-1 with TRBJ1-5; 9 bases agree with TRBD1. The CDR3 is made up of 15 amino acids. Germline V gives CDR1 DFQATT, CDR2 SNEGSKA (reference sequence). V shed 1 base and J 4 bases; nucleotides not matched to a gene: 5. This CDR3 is CSARVEQGANQPQHF. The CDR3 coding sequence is TGCAGTGCTAGAGTGGAACAGGGGGCAAATCAGCCCCAGCATTTT.

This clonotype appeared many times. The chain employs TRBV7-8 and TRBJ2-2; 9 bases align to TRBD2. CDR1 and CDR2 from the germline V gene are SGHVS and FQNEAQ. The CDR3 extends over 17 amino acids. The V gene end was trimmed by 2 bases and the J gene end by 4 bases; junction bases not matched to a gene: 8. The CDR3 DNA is TGTGCCAGCAGCTTACCTAGCGGGAATCGCGGCACCGGGGAGCTGTTTTTT. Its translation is CASSLPSGNRGTGELFF. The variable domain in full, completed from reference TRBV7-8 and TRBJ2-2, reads GAGVSQSPRYKVAKRGQDVALRCDPISGHVSLFWYQQALGQGPEFLTYFQNEAQLDKSGLPSDRFFAERPEGSVSTLKIQRTQQEDSAVYLCASSLPSGNRGTGELFFGEGSRLTVL.

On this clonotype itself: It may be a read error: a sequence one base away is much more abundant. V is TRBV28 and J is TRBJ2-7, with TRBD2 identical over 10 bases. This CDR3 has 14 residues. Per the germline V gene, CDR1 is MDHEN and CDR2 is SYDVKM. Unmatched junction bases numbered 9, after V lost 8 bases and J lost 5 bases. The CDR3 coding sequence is TGTGCCAGCGGGAGCGGGAGGGCCGGCGACGAGCAGTACTTC. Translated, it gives CASGSGRAGDEQYF.